Shown below are 7 T cell receptor beta chains from a single sample sequenced in a study of cytomegalovirus exposure and HLA in healthy donors. The PCR ran on 60 Vbeta and 13 Jbeta primers. Method: immunoSEQ multiplex PCR; TCRdb's copy keeps in-frame clones and lacks some. Its clone listing holds over 120,000 clones. Sequencing used PBMCs. These receptors were collected from a male donor in good health and CMV-seronegative.

The chain combines TRBV11-2 with TRBJ2-7; D perhaps matches TRBD1 (6 bases). This CDR3 contains 16 residues. The germline V gene encodes CDR1 SGHAT and CDR2 FQNNGV. The germline V and J ends were trimmed by 5 bases and 5 bases, with 22 bases remaining between them. CDR3 protein: CASSAEDRLEINEQYF. In DNA, the CDR3 is TGTGCCAGCAGCGCGGAAGACAGGTTGGAAATAAACGAGCAGTACTTC.

The chain links TRBV5-1 to TRBJ2-3; TRBD2 matches at 7 bases. The CDR3 length is 15 residues. With 6 bases clipped from V and 2 bases from J, the junction kept 9 bases outside the gene matches. Germline V CDR1 and CDR2: SGHRS, YFSETQ. The CDR3 bases are TGCGCCAGCACCCCCAGCGGGGTCAACACAGATACGCAGTATTTT. Encoded protein: CASTPSGVNTDTQYF.

The chain links TRBV15 to TRBJ2-7; tentatively, D is TRBD2 (5 bases). CDR3 size: 18 residues. Deletions cut 3 bases from V and 4 bases from J, with 25 bases between. Germline values: CDR1 LNHNV, CDR2 YYDKDF (reference sequence). For the CDR3, the DNA is TGTGCCACCAGCAGGCTCCCCTCTTCCGGGATAGAGCTTTACGAGCAGTACTTC. It translates to CATSRLPSSGIELYEQYF.

Remarks on this clone: One junction end disagrees with the germline gene, perhaps due to a read error. The chain couples TRBV10-2 to TRBJ1-4; no definite D call. The CDR3 has 12 residues. Germline loops: CDR1 WSHSY, CDR2 SAAADI. DNA of the CDR3: TGCGCCAGCAGGACTACTAGTGAAAAACTGTTTTTT. As protein: CASRTTSEKLFF.

The V gene is TRBV6-1, the J gene TRBJ2-7; D may be TRBD1 (5 bases). The V gene lost 5 bases and the J gene lost 9 bases, with 14 bases spanning the gap. CDR3 size: 12 residues. CDR1 is MNHNS, CDR2 SASEGT, per germline. The CDR3 loop is CASSSNPRVQYF. DNA of the CDR3: TGTGCCAGCAGTTCGAACCCCAGGGTGCAGTACTTC.

The V and J genes are TRBV5-1 and TRBJ2-7; 16 nucleotides match TRBD2. Germline lookup yields CDR1 SGHRS and CDR2 YFSETQ. Losses at the gene ends were 3 bases for V and 2 bases for J; bases not matched to a gene: 5. This CDR3 comprises 17 residues. The CDR3 here is CASSWGTSGRVAYEQYF. DNA for the CDR3: TGCGCCAGCAGCTGGGGGACTAGCGGGAGGGTGGCCTACGAGCAGTACTTC.

The chain employs TRBV5-1 and TRBJ2-7; D unclear. V was pared by 2 bases and J by 2 bases, with 8 bases between. CDR3 length: 13 amino acids. Germline CDR1 and CDR2: SGHRS and YFSETQ. The CDR3 DNA reads TGCGCCAGCAGCTTAACATCCACCTACGAGCAGTACTTC. Its protein product is CASSLTSTYEQYF.